One and the same sample provided the 16 T cell receptor beta chains below, sequenced in a study of T cell responses to AZD1222 COVID-19 vaccine. The table came from immunoSEQ multiplex PCR; TCRdb's copy has only in-frame clones and leaves some out. Of 100,000 to 150,000 clones in the sample, around 90% are singletons; the top ten hold under 1.5%. Here the sequenced sample was peripheral blood, taken on day 0 of AZD1222 vaccination. The source is an adult in good health.

CDR3 loop: CASSYSGQFSYEQYF. CDR3 DNA sequence: TGTGCCAGCAGTTACTCCGGACAGTTCTCCTACGAGCAGTACTTC. The V call is TRBV6-5, the J call TRBJ2-7; D is possibly TRBD1 (6 bases). Germline CDR1 MNHEY, CDR2 SVGAGI. Trimming pared 0 bases from V and 0 bases from J, leaving 9 bases between. The CDR3 spans 15 residues.

This clone turned up a few times. The CDR3 reads CASRDSGSGNTIYF. DNA for the CDR3: TGTGCCAGCAGAGACAGCGGGTCTGGAAACACCATATATTTT. This chain connects TRBV6-5 to TRBJ1-3, with D maybe TRBD1 (5 bases). The CDR3 length is 14 residues. Trimming removed 6 bases from V and 1 base from J, with 10 bases in between. Germline lookup yields CDR1 MNHEY and CDR2 SVGAGI.

The CDR3 DNA is TGTGCCAGCAATCCGGGGGCAGGGCGAAATTCACCCCTCCACTTT. Translated: CASNPGAGRNSPLHF. The rearrangement joins TRBV28 to TRBJ1-6; possibly TRBD1 for D (6 bases). The CDR3 is 15 residues long. V lost 7 bases and J lost 7, with 17 bases in between. Germline V lookup: CDR1 MDHEN, CDR2 SYDVKM.

The chain recombines TRBV9 with TRBJ2-3, with D possibly being TRBD2 (7 bases). The CDR3 consists of 17 residues. CDR1 SGDLS and CDR2 YYNGEE come from the germline V gene. Trimming pared 3 bases from V and 7 bases from J, leaving 24 bases between. CDR3 in DNA: TGTGCCAGCAGCGCCAATCTTTACAAAGGGGGGGTTTATACGCAGTATTTT. Protein product: CASSANLYKGGVYTQYF. Full variable domain (rest looked up from reference TRBV9 and TRBJ2-3): DSGVTQTPKHLITATGQRVTLRCSPRSGDLSVYWYQQSLDQGLQFLIQYYNGEERAKGNILERFSAQQFPDLHSELNLSSLELGDSALYFCASSANLYKGGVYTQYFGPGTRLTVL.

V is TRBV5-1 and J is TRBJ2-5, with TRBD1 identical over 10 bases. Germline lookup yields CDR1 SGHRS and CDR2 YFSETQ. The CDR3 contains 13 residues. V trimming: 9 bases; J trimming: 5 bases; junction bases outside the gene matches: 7. CDR3 in DNA: TGCGCCACCCGACAGGGGGCGTCGGAGACCCAGTACTTC. It codes for CATRQGASETQYF. Full variable domain (missing parts from reference TRBV5-1 and TRBJ2-5): KAGVTQTPRYLIKTRGQQVTLSCSPISGHRSVSWYQQTPGQGLQFLFEYFSETQRNKGNFPGRFSGRQFSNSRSEMNVSTLELGDSALYLCATRQGASETQYFGPGTRLLVL.

This clone came up a few times. The rearrangement links TRBV11-3 to TRBJ2-1, with 9 bases identical to TRBD1. Germline loops: CDR1 SGHNT, CDR2 YENEEA. V lost 3 bases to trimming and J lost 4 bases; unmatched junction nucleotides: 4. CDR3 length equals 15 residues. The CDR3 bases are TGTGCCAGCAGCTTCGGGACAGGGTCATACAATGAGCAGTTCTTC. The encoded protein is CASSFGTGSYNEQFF.

A single count supports this clone. V is TRBV12-3 or TRBV12-4 and J is TRBJ1-3; a possible D gene is TRBD1 (6 bases). V dropped 5 bases and J dropped 16 bases, with 18 bases sitting between them. The CDR3 consists of 12 residues. DNA for the CDR3: TGTGCCAGCAGTACGACAGGACCGCCGTCGTATTTT. Protein product: CASSTTGPPSYF.

The V and J genes are TRBV2 and TRBJ2-3; either TRBD1 or TRBD2 may supply D (5 bases each). The CDR3 totals 16 residues. Germline loops: CDR1 SNHLY, CDR2 FYNNEI. V was trimmed by 6 bases and J by 3 bases, leaving 19 bases between them. CDR3 bases: TGTGCCAGCAGCCTACTACAGGCGGGCCGTACAGATACGCAGTATTTT. Translating it yields CASSLLQAGRTDTQYF.

V gene TRBV10-3 combines with J gene TRBJ1-1; D is possibly TRBD1 (5 bases). V lost 2 bases, J lost 1 base, and 8 bases lay in between. The CDR3 runs 14 residues. Germline-derived CDR1 and CDR2 are ENHRY and SYGVKD. The CDR3 sequence is CAISELTGNTEAFF. As DNA, the CDR3 is TGTGCCATCAGTGAGCTTACAGGGAACACTGAAGCTTTCTTT.

The V gene is TRBV5-1, the J gene TRBJ2-5; D is unresolved. The CDR3 is 13 residues long. CDR1 and CDR2 from the germline V gene are SGHRS and YFSETQ. With 0 bases removed from V and 2 bases from J, the gap between germline ends came to 5 bases. CDR3 protein: CASSLGRQETQYF. In DNA, the CDR3 is TGCGCCAGCAGCTTGGGACGGCAAGAGACCCAGTACTTC.

The chain joins TRBV24-1 to TRBJ2-7, with TRBD2 identical over 8 bases. Germline V gives CDR1 KGHDR, CDR2 SFDVKD. The CDR3 length is 14 residues. With V trimmed by 9 bases and J by 6 bases, 12 bases remained unmatched. As DNA, the CDR3 is TGTGCCACCTCCTCGTGGACTAGCCCCGCCGAGCAGTACTTC. Translating it yields CATSSWTSPAEQYF.

The genes are TRBV6-1 and TRBJ2-1; 12 bases agree with TRBD2. This CDR3 has 17 amino acids. Germline CDR1 reads MNHNS; CDR2 reads SASEGT. V lost 2 bases and J lost 3; bases outside the gene matches: 5. CDR3 DNA sequence: TGTGCCAGCAGTGAAAGCCTAGCGGGGGGGAACTACAATGAGCAGTTCTTC. It encodes CASSESLAGGNYNEQFF.

The chain joins TRBV27 to TRBJ1-5, with 9 bases that match TRBD1. Germline V CDR1 and CDR2: MNHEY, SMNVEV (reference sequence). The CDR3 runs to 14 residues. After removal of 4 bases from V and 4 bases from J, the junction contained 2 bases not matched to a gene. CDR3 bases: TGTGCCAGCAGTTCAGACAGGGGGAATCAGCCCCAGCATTTT. It translates to CASSSDRGNQPQHF.

The chain uses TRBV7-9 and TRBJ2-6; no definite D call. Germline V lookup: CDR1 SEHNR, CDR2 FQNEAQ (reference sequence). The CDR3 loop spans 15 amino acids. The V gene lost 5 bases and the J gene lost 4 bases, with 12 bases spanning the gap. Written as DNA, the CDR3 is TGTGCCAGCAGCCCACAGAGCTCCGGGGCCAACGTCCTGACTTTC. It encodes CASSPQSSGANVLTF.

The rearrangement uses TRBV7-8 and TRBJ1-1; D is uncertain. Per germline, CDR1 SGHVS and CDR2 FQNEAQ. The CDR3 spans 16 residues. Deletions cut 0 bases from V and 4 bases from J, with 15 bases between. CDR3 nucleotides: TGTGCCAGCAGCTTAGCGGAGGGCCACGGTCGCACTGAAGCTTTCTTT. Protein sequence: CASSLAEGHGRTEAFF.

In its sample, this clone was seen a few times. The rearrangement links TRBV6-1 to TRBJ1-5; TRBD1 is a possible D gene (5 bases). From germline, CDR1 is MNHNS and CDR2 SASEGT. The germline V and J ends were trimmed by 3 bases and 7 bases, with 16 bases remaining between them. The CDR3 consists of 15 residues. The CDR3 DNA reads as TGTGCCAGCAGTGACCGTACCCATACAGGACAGCCCCAGCATTTT. Its translation is CASSDRTHTGQPQHF.